These T cell receptor beta chains were read from a single sample in a study of T cells in localized non-small cell lung cancer. Libraries were prepared by immunoSEQ multiplex PCR; TCRdb keeps only in-frame clonotypes and omits some of them. This repertoire shows some 41,000 clones, 90% to 95% found once; its top ten account for 10%. Specimen: PBMCs, collected before any cancer treatment. Source of these receptors: a woman aged 40 to 75 with stage II lung adenocarcinoma. Each CDR3 is given with its conserved first and last residue. D genes are given only for firm matches. Size is stated for part of the rows, as once, few or many counts, or as a class when the clone is expanded.

v_gene	len	d_gene	abundance	j_gene	CDR3nt	CDR3aa
TRBV5-4	14	TRBD2	-	TRBJ2-3	TGTGCCAGCAGCCTAGCGGGACCCACAGATACGCAGTATTTT	CASSLAGPTDTQYF
TRBV6-1	16	TRBD2	-	TRBJ2-1	TGTGCCAGCAGTGCGGGACTAGCGGGAGGGTGGCGTGAGCAGTTCTTC	CASSAGLAGGWREQFF
TRBV25-1	14	-	-	TRBJ2-5	TGTGCCAGCAGTGAATGGGGAGCGGAAGAGACCCAGTACTTC	CASSEWGAEETQYF
TRBV14	15	-	-	TRBJ2-7	TGTGCCAGCAGACCGAGGGGCTCCCCTTACTACGAGCAGTACTTC	CASRPRGSPYYEQYF
TRBV28	12	-	-	TRBJ2-7	TGTGCCAGCAGTTTACGCAGGGACGAGCAGTACTTC	CASSLRRDEQYF
TRBV5-4	15	-	-	TRBJ2-1	TGTGCCAGCAGCTCCGCCGGGACTCCCTACAATGAGCAGTTCTTC	CASSSAGTPYNEQFF
TRBV5-8	14	-	-	TRBJ2-7	TGTGCCAGCAGCTTGGCCCCGGGGGCCGGCGAGCAGTACTTC	CASSLAPGAGEQYF
TRBV2	14	-	-	TRBJ2-7	TGTGCCAGCAGCCCCCGGGACGGATCCTACGAGCAGTACTTC	CASSPRDGSYEQYF
TRBV29-1	12	-	-	TRBJ1-2	TGCAGCGTTGAGTCTAATACGTATCGCTACACCTTC	CSVESNTYRYTF
TRBV28	12	-	-	TRBJ2-7	TGTGCCAGCAGTTTATTGGCCTACGAGCAGTACTTC	CASSLLAYEQYF
TRBV7-2	16	-	few	TRBJ1-5	TGTGCCAGCAGCTGGGGGACGTGGTATAGCAATCAGCCCCAGCATTTT	CASSWGTWYSNQPQHF
TRBV2	16	-	few	TRBJ2-3	TGTGCCAGCAGTGACCAGAGAGGGCTGGGCACAGATACGCAGTATTTT	CASSDQRGLGTDTQYF
TRBV7-9	15	TRBD1	-	TRBJ2-1	TGTGCCAGCAGCTTAGGCAGGGGGACGCGAGGGGAGCAGTTCTTC	CASSLGRGTRGEQFF
TRBV7-9	15	TRBD1	-	TRBJ2-3	TGTGCCAGCACCCTAGTACAGGGGGTTGCAGATACGCAGTATTTT	CASTLVQGVADTQYF
TRBV28	12	-	-	TRBJ1-1	TGTGCCAGCACCCGGGGACGGTTGTTCGCTTTCTTT	CASTRGRLFAFF
TRBV6-1	14	-	-	TRBJ1-2	TGTGCCAGCAGTGAAGGGGGACCCACCTATGGCTACACCTTC	CASSEGGPTYGYTF
TRBV10-1	12	-	-	TRBJ1-5	TGCGCCGGGGTCCCGAGCAATCAGCCCCAGCATTTT	CAGVPSNQPQHF
TRBV25-1	18	TRBD2	-	TRBJ2-6	TGTGCCAGCAGTGAAGGTCTAGCGGGGCTCTCTGGGGCCAACGTCCTGACTTTC	CASSEGLAGLSGANVLTF